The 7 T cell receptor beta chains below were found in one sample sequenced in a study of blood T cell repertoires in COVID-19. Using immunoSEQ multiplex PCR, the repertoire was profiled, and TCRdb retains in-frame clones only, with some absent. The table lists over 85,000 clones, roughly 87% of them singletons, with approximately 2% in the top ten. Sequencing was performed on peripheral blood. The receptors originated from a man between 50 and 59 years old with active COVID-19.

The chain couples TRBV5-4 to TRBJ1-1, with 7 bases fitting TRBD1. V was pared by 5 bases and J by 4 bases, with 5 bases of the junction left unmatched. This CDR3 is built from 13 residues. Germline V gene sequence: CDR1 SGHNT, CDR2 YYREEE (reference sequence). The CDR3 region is CASSPQGSTEAFF. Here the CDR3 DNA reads TGTGCCAGCAGTCCACAGGGGAGCACTGAAGCTTTCTTT.

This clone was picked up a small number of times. The CDR3: CASSSLATAGELFF. CDR3 nucleotide sequence: TGTGCCAGCAGCTCGCTAGCGACGGCCGGGGAGCTGTTTTTT. The chain combines TRBV5-5 with TRBJ2-2; the D gene is possibly TRBD2 (6 bases). There are 14 residues in the CDR3. V was trimmed by 3 bases and J by 6 bases, leaving 12 bases between them. Germline V gene sequence: CDR1 SGHKS, CDR2 YYEKEE (reference sequence).

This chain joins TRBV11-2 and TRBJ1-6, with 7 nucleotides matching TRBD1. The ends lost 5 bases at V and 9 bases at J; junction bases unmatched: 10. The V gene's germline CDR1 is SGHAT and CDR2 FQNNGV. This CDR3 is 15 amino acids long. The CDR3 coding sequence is TGTGCCAGCAGCGATCCTGCAGGGGGTGTTTCACCCCTCCACTTT. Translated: CASSDPAGGVSPLHF.

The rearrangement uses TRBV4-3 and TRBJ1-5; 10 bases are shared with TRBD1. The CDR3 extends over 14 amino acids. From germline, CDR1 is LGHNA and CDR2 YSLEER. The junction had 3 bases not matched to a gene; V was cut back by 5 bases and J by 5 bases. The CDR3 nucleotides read TGCGCCAGCAGCAGGACAGGGGGAGATCAGCCCCAGCATTTT. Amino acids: CASSRTGGDQPQHF.

The CDR3 DNA follows: TGTGCCATCCGGGGCGGGGGGGATGAGCAGTTCTTC. Protein product: CAIRGGGDEQFF. The V and J genes are TRBV10-3 and TRBJ2-1, with 9 nucleotides matching TRBD2. CDR1 is ENHRY and CDR2 is SYGVKD in the germline V gene. Germline trimming cut 8 bases from V and 8 bases from J; bases unmatched to any gene: 4. The CDR3 covers 12 residues.

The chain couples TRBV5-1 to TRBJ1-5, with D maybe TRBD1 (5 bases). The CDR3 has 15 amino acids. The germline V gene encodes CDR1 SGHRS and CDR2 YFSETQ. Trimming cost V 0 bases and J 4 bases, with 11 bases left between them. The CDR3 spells CASSLGDRANQPQHF. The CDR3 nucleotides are TGCGCCAGCAGCTTGGGCGACAGAGCGAATCAGCCCCAGCATTTT.

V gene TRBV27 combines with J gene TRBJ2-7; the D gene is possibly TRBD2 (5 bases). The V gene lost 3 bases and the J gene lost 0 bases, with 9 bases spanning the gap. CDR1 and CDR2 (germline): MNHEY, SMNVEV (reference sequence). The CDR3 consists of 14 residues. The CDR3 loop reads CASSLGSGSYEQYF. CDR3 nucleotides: TGTGCCAGCAGTTTGGGCAGCGGCTCCTACGAGCAGTACTTC.